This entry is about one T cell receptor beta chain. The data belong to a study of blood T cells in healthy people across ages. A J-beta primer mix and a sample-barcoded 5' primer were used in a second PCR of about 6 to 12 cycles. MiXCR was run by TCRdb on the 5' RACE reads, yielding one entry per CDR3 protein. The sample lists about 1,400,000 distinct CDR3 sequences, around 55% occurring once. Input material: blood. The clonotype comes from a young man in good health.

The CDR3 region is CASSQDQERGLFYEQYF. CDR3 in DNA: TGCGCCAGCAGCCAAGATCAGGAGCGGGGTCTGTTCTACGAGCAGTACTTC. The chain is built from TRBV4-3 and TRBJ2-7; 7 bases are a match to TRBD2. The trim removed 0 bases at V and 3 bases at J, leaving 11 bases unmatched. From germline, CDR1 is LGHNA and CDR2 YSLEER. This CDR3 comprises 17 residues.